This TCR beta chain was sequenced in a study of CD8+CD57+ T cells in acquired aplastic anemia. Genomic DNA served as template for TCR beta VDJ and CDR3 profiling. TCRdb reanalysed the reads using MiXCR and keeps one entry per CDR3 protein. Of hundreds of thousands of distinct CDR3 sequences listed, 65% to 80% are singletons. In this sample, this clonotype turned up many times. CDR1 SGHTA and CDR2 FQGNSA come from the germline V gene. The CDR3 consists of 15 residues. V lost 6 bases to trimming and J lost 4 bases; unmatched junction nucleotides: 8. This clonotype was obtained from a human donor in good health, serving as a control. The material sequenced was sorted CD4+, CD8+, or CD8+CD57+ T cells (not recorded which) from PBMCs. The chain recombines TRBV7-2 with TRBJ2-1; 8 bases fit TRBD2. The CDR3 coding sequence is TGTGCCAGCAGGCCAGCGGGGGCCATGTACAATGAGCAGTTCTTC. Encoded protein: CASRPAGAMYNEQFF.